Listed below are T cell receptor beta chains from one sample, sequenced in a study of cytomegalovirus exposure and HLA in healthy donors. TCRdb keeps only in-frame clones here, not all; method: immunoSEQ multiplex PCR. The sample has around 110,000 clones; about 71% are singletons. The material sequenced was PBMCs. Source of these receptors: a boy aged 5 to 17 in good health and CMV-seronegative. Both conserved end residues are part of each CDR3. Each record gives: clone size, J gene, V gene, D gene, CDR3 protein, CDR3 DNA. D genes are given only for firm matches. Size is stated for part of the rows, as once, few or many counts, or as a class when the clone is expanded.

>few|TRBJ2-7|TRBV9|TRBD1
CASSQGTGIPYEQYF
TGTGCCAGCTCGCAGGGGACAGGAATACCCTACGAGCAGTACTTC
>-|TRBJ2-1|TRBV4-2|-
CASSQEGVDNEQFF
TGTGCCAGCAGCCAAGAAGGGGTCGACAATGAGCAGTTCTTC
>-|TRBJ2-7|TRBV5-4|-
CASSLDLSYEQYF
TGTGCCAGCAGCTTGGACTTATCCTACGAGCAGTACTTC
>few|TRBJ1-1|TRBV9|-
CASSVGETAEAFF
TGTGCCAGCAGCGTAGGGGAGACGGCTGAAGCTTTCTTT
>-|TRBJ2-7|TRBV2|TRBD2
CASSSSGRIGYEQYF
TGTGCCAGCAGTTCTAGCGGGAGGATCGGTTACGAGCAGTACTTC
>few|TRBJ2-3|TRBV28|TRBD2
CASSRDYLETSTDTQYF
TGTGCCAGCAGCCGGGACTACCTAGAAACTAGCACAGATACGCAGTATTTT
>-|TRBJ2-7|TRBV6-5|TRBD2
CASSRLAGAYEQYF
TGTGCCAGCAGTCGCCTAGCGGGAGCCTACGAGCAGTACTTC
>-|TRBJ2-1|TRBV6-1|TRBD1
CASKSGTGGAGQFF
TGTGCCAGCAAGAGTGGGACAGGGGGCGCCGGGCAGTTCTTC
>-|TRBJ1-2|TRBV5-1|-
CASSPTGTLYGYTF
TGCGCCAGCAGTCCTACAGGGACCCTCTATGGCTACACCTTC
>once|TRBJ1-3|TRBV11-2|-
CASSLDFGKAGNTIYF
TGTGCCAGCAGCTTAGACTTCGGGAAGGCTGGAAACACCATATATTTT
>-|TRBJ2-2|TRBV5-6|-
CASSFLRTVVTGELFF
TGTGCCAGCAGCTTCCTCCGGACAGTAGTCACCGGGGAGCTGTTTTTT
>-|TRBJ2-7|TRBV2|TRBD1
CASSVTGAYEQYF
TGTGCCAGCAGTGTGACAGGGGCCTACGAGCAGTACTTC
>-|TRBJ2-7|TRBV7-2|TRBD1
CASSSRQGAYEQYF
TGTGCCAGCAGCTCGCGACAGGGGGCCTACGAGCAGTACTTC
>-|TRBJ2-5|TRBV6-5|-
CASIDSTGTQYF
TGTGCCAGCATTGATTCAACGGGGACCCAGTACTTC
>-|TRBJ2-7|TRBV9|-
CASSAGQTYEQYF
TGTGCCAGCAGCGCCGGACAAACCTACGAGCAGTACTTC
>-|TRBJ2-7|TRBV5-1|-
CASSLASAGLSYEQYF
TGCGCCAGCAGCTTGGCCTCGGCAGGCCTCTCCTACGAGCAGTACTTC
>-|TRBJ2-3|TRBV9|TRBD1
CASSPGTGSGVGTDTQYF
TGTGCCAGCAGCCCAGGGACAGGGTCGGGGGTAGGCACAGATACGCAGTATTTT
>-|TRBJ2-7|TRBV14|TRBD1
CASSPRTGQSSYEQYF
TGTGCCAGCAGCCCCCGGACAGGGCAGAGCTCCTACGAGCAGTACTTC
>-|TRBJ2-3|TRBV29-1|TRBD1
CSGGQGGDTQYF
TGCAGCGGGGGACAGGGCGGAGATACGCAGTATTTT
>-|TRBJ2-2|TRBV5-1|TRBD2
CASSLEASGRTGPGELFF
TGCGCCAGCAGCTTGGAAGCTAGCGGGAGGACTGGGCCTGGGGAGCTGTTTTTT
>-|TRBJ2-7|TRBV7-3|TRBD2
CASSLTSGRAYEQYF
TGTGCCAGCAGCTTAACTAGCGGGAGGGCCTACGAGCAGTACTTC
>few|TRBJ1-5|TRBV30|TRBD1
CAWSAGQAEAQPQHF
TGTGCCTGGAGCGCGGGACAGGCGGAGGCTCAGCCCCAGCATTTT
>-|TRBJ2-6|TRBV6-5|TRBD2
CASSRGSSGANVLTF
TGTGCCAGCAGCCGCGGGAGCTCTGGGGCCAACGTCCTGACTTTC
>-|TRBJ1-5|TRBV7-9|-
CASSLAEKPQHF
TGTGCCAGCAGCTTAGCCGAGAAGCCCCAGCATTTT
>-|TRBJ2-7|TRBV30|TRBD1
CAWSGDRGVEQYF
TGTGCCTGGAGTGGGGACAGGGGAGTAGAGCAGTACTTC
>-|TRBJ1-2|TRBV6-1|-
CASSEEGGGGYTF
TGTGCCAGCAGTGAAGAGGGAGGGGGTGGCTACACCTTC
>-|TRBJ2-7|TRBV6-5|TRBD1
CASSRQGSRSYEQYF
TGTGCCAGCAGTCGACAGGGGTCGCGCTCCTACGAGCAGTACTTC
>few|TRBJ2-7|TRBV28|TRBD1
CASSSSDRVRDEQYF
TGTGCCAGCAGTTCGTCGGACAGGGTCAGGGACGAGCAGTACTTC
>-|TRBJ2-7|TRBV25-1|TRBD1
CASSEGQYSSYEQYF
TGTGCCAGCAGTGAGGGACAGTATAGCTCCTACGAGCAGTACTTC
>-|TRBJ1-4|TRBV25-1|-
CASSRNRVGYEKLFF
TGTGCCAGCAGTCGGAACAGGGTGGGGTATGAAAAACTGTTTTTT
>few|TRBJ1-5|TRBV30|TRBD1
CAWSGTGAWYSNQPQHF
TGTGCCTGGAGTGGGACAGGGGCTTGGTATAGCAATCAGCCCCAGCATTTT
>few|TRBJ1-4|TRBV6-6|-
CASSVARPGSAELFF
TGTGCCAGCAGTGTCGCTAGACCGGGGAGCGCGGAACTGTTTTTT
>few|TRBJ2-7|TRBV5-4|-
CASSNRDNFYEQYF
TGTGCCAGCAGCAACCGGGACAATTTCTACGAGCAGTACTTC
>-|TRBJ2-7|TRBV29-1|TRBD2
CSVGRGLAGAYEQYF
TGCAGCGTGGGGCGTGGGTTAGCGGGTGCCTACGAGCAGTACTTC
>-|TRBJ1-5|TRBV6-1|-
CASKGGNQPQHF
TGTGCCAGCAAGGGAGGCAATCAGCCCCAGCATTTT
>once|TRBJ1-5|TRBV30|-
CAWSVTGLSPQHF
TGTGCCTGGAGTGTAACAGGTCTGTCGCCCCAGCATTTT
>-|TRBJ2-1|TRBV30|-
CAWSLQGHEQFF
TGTGCCTGGAGTTTACAGGGACATGAGCAGTTCTTC
>-|TRBJ1-1|TRBV29-1|-
CSGMTLTNTEAFF
TGCAGCGGGATGACACTGACGAACACTGAAGCTTTCTTT
>-|TRBJ2-7|TRBV7-9|-
CASRPDRGLYEQYF
TGTGCCAGCAGACCCGACCGCGGACTCTACGAGCAGTACTTC
>once|TRBJ1-4|TRBV6-6|-
CASSYEGYEKLFF
TGTGCCAGCAGTTACGAGGGTTATGAAAAACTGTTTTTT
>once|TRBJ1-2|TRBV28|TRBD1
CASSRDSPNYGYTF
TGTGCCAGCAGTAGGGACAGCCCTAACTATGGCTACACCTTC
>-|TRBJ2-7|TRBV5-4|TRBD1
CASSATGSKGQYF
TGTGCCAGCAGCGCGACAGGGTCAAAGGGGCAGTACTTC
>-|TRBJ1-2|TRBV5-4|TRBD1
CASSFGTGTIGYTF
TGTGCCAGCAGCTTCGGGACAGGGACTATCGGCTACACCTTC
>-|TRBJ1-1|TRBV11-2|-
CASSYYTAANTEAFF
TGTGCCAGCAGCTACTACACAGCGGCGAACACTGAAGCTTTCTTT
>-|TRBJ2-7|TRBV19|-
CASRERDTNTYEQYF
TGTGCCAGTAGGGAAAGGGACACCAACACCTACGAGCAGTACTTC
>-|TRBJ1-2|TRBV28|TRBD1
CASSLTGRSSGYTF
TGTGCCAGCAGCCTGACAGGGCGGTCATCTGGCTACACCTTC
>-|TRBJ2-5|TRBV27|TRBD1
CASSFGTGAVWTQYF
TGTGCCAGCAGTTTTGGGACAGGTGCGGTGTGGACCCAGTACTTC
>-|TRBJ2-7|TRBV6-5|-
CATNRGSEQYF
TGTGCCACAAACCGGGGATCCGAGCAGTACTTC
>-|TRBJ1-1|TRBV28|-
CASSLLGYEAFF
TGTGCCAGCAGTTTACTGGGCTATGAAGCTTTCTTT
>-|TRBJ2-7|TRBV27|TRBD2
CASRTSLAGASYEQYF
TGTGCCAGCAGGACCTCACTAGCGGGAGCATCCTACGAGCAGTACTTC
>few|TRBJ1-1|TRBV5-4|-
CAGTTGQNTEAFF
TGTGCCGGAACTACGGGACAGAACACTGAAGCTTTCTTT
>few|TRBJ1-2|TRBV6-5|-
CASSPLTGLRGYTF
TGTGCCAGCAGTCCCCTAACAGGTCTTCGGGGCTACACCTTC
>-|TRBJ2-3|TRBV30|-
CAWSYGNEPDTQYF
TGTGCCTGGAGCTACGGGAACGAACCAGATACGCAGTATTTT